This T cell receptor beta chain was sequenced for a study of T cells expressing NK-cell markers (dated by TCRdb to 2018 to 2021). At the level of the whole study: Three sorted T-cell subsets (CD3+CD56+NKG2C+, CD3+CD56+NKG2C- and CD3+CD56-NKG2C+) from roughly 8 donors had their TCR beta-chain repertoires profiled. Among the eight sequenced donors, seven were HCMV-seropositive and one was HCMV-seronegative. The eight sequenced donors were randomly selected healthy volunteers, three men and five women. Illumina HiSeq 2000/2500, MiSeq or NextSeq was used to sequence libraries as 2 x 150 bp reads.

Counted from cysteine to phenylalanine, this CDR3 has 14 amino acids. No DNA accompanies this entry. As encoded in the germline V gene, CDR1 is SGHRS while CDR2 is YFSETQ. A note on this clonotype: Its antigen is not yet known.

TCRdb lists the instrument as Illumina HiSeq 2000. The TCR beta cDNA libraries were made using 5'RACE template switching, a step that added both a universal primer site and unique molecular identifiers. Synthesis of cDNA was primed from the TCR beta constant segment and was followed by two consecutive PCR amplification steps. The authors' analysis ran thus. Reads were demultiplexed and grouped by UMI with MIGEC, and clonotypes were assembled and quantified with MiTCR. To exclude erroneous sequences, only TCR cDNA sequences supported by at least two reads were retained. The tcR package was used for downstream repertoire analysis, with clonotypes matched between fractions based on CDR3 nucleotide sequence plus V segment. Antigen specificity was annotated against VDJdb with VDJmatch, allowing one amino acid substitution in CDR3. One entry per CDR3 protein sequence results from the TCRdb reprocessing of the reads, with DNA left out. Clone size and V and J calls follow TCRdb, not the original study. The sample's table covers 350,000 to 500,000 distinct CDR3 sequences. The ten largest clonotypes hold 7.3% of the sample.

Here is what the overall study found, with its caveats: Those dominant clonotypes were again the most abundant among CD3+CD56-NKG2C+ cells in a handful of donors, at roughly 25-65%. In more than five donors, the dominant CD3+CD56+NKG2C+ clonotypes ranked among the top 10 CD8+ clonotypes, making up about 1.0-7.5% of CD8+ T cells. Whether the expanded NKG2C-expressing T cell clones were specific for HCMV antigens was left unclear.

A commercial ELISA kit detecting HCMV-specific IgG in serum was used to determine HCMV serostatus. Peripheral blood mononuclear cells were isolated from blood by Ficoll density gradient centrifugation. The chain joins TRBV5-1 to TRBJ2-3; lacking DNA, the TRBD2 call made by TCRdb goes unchecked. The TCR comes from a woman between 18 and 70 years old in good health. The material sequenced was blood T cells: a sorted CD56 or NKG2C T cell subset, CD4+ or CD8+ T cells, or bulk PBMC T cells (not recorded which). For the CDR3, the sequence is CASSPPGGTDTQYF.